This T cell receptor (beta chain) was recovered during a study of blood T cell repertoires in COVID-19. Study summary: Some COVID-19 samples were acute and others convalescent; all came from the United States, Italy and Spain. The cDNA or gDNA used as material had been derived from T cells, B-cell-depleted T cells, or PBMCs.

This clone was seen once. The authors' processing: Nucleated cell number was recorded as an estimate derived from reference gene primer amplification. This table comes from immunoSEQ multiplex PCR, and its TCRdb copy is limited to in-frame clones, with some not included. V and J calls plus clone size are reproduced from that table; the DNA served to infer D and trimming. Found here are a few hundred thousand clones, around 78% of them singletons; the top ten hold roughly 4.6%. The CDR3 loop spans 13 amino acids. The V gene lost 3 bases and the J gene lost 2 bases, with 8 bases spanning the gap. CDR1 and CDR2 from the germline V gene are SNHLY and FYNNEI.

Input material: peripheral blood. The TCR sequence derives from a man in his 60s who had recovered from COVID-19. V usage is TRBV2 and J usage is TRBJ2-7; a possible D gene is TRBD1 (6 bases). This CDR3 is CASSERTAYEQYF. In DNA form, the CDR3 reads TGTGCCAGCAGTGAGAGGACAGCCTACGAGCAGTACTTC.